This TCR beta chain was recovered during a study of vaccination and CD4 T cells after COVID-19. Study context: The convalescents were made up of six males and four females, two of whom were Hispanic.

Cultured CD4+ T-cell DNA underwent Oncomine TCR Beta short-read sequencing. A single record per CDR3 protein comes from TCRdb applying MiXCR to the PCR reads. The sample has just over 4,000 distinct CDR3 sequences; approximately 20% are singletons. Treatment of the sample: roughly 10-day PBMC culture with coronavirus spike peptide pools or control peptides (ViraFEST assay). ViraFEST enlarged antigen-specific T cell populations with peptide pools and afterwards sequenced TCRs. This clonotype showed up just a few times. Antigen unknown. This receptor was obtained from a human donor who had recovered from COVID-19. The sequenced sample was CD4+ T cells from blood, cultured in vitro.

CDR3 sequence reads: CASTPGQGRSSGNTIYF. CDR3 sequence (DNA): TGCGCCAGCACCCCGGGACAGGGAAGGTCCTCTGGAAACACCATATATTTT. The chain recombines TRBV5-1 with TRBJ1-3; 9 bases are shared with TRBD1. V lost 6 bases, J lost 0 bases, and 10 bases stayed unmatched. The CDR3 sequence is 17 residues long. Germline-derived CDR1 and CDR2 are SGHRS and YFSETQ.